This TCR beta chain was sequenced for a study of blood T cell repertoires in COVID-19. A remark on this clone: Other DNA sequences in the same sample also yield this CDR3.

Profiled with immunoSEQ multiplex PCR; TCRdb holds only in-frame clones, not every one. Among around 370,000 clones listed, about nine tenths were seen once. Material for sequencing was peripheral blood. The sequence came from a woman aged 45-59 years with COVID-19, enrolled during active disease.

In DNA form, the CDR3 reads TGTGCCAGCAGTTACTCGGGTGGGAGGGCAGATACGCAGTATTTT. Amino acids: CASSYSGGRADTQYF. This chain joins TRBV6-5 and TRBJ2-3, with 7 bases fitting TRBD2. Germline V gene lookup returns CDR1 MNHEY and CDR2 SVGAGI. Unmatched junction bases numbered 4, after V lost 0 bases and J lost 4 bases. CDR3 length equals 15 residues.